This T cell receptor (beta chain) stems from a study of cytomegalovirus exposure and HLA in healthy donors. 60 Vbeta and 13 Jbeta primers were used in PCR. Assay used: immunoSEQ multiplex PCR; TCRdb lists only in-frame clones, some missing. Of 100,000 to 150,000 clones listed, just over 70% are singletons. This clone was seen more than once but under ten times. Its specificity is not known. In germline, CDR1 is MGHRA, CDR2 YSYEKL. CDR3 length equals 17 residues. Trimming left V 3 bases short and J 4 bases short, with 21 bases between. Regarding the study as a whole: In all likelihood, a cluster of highly shared sequence variants was a sequencing artifact. Researchers reported from a later analysis that most CMV-associated TCR beta chains appeared HLA-restricted. The HLA-A and HLA-B alleles of most subjects were reportedly predicted accurately from TCR beta sequences. According to an earlier analysis, most TCR beta V segments yielded productive rearrangements about 90% or about 30% of the time.

This receptor was taken from a woman in her sixties in good health and CMV-seropositive. This chain links TRBV4-1 with TRBJ1-2; a weak D match, TRBD1 (6 bases). Specimen: PBMCs. CDR3 DNA sequence: TGCGCCAGCAGCCAGCCGCTGTTGGGCAGGGGCTCCTATGGCTACACCTTC. Protein: CASSQPLLGRGSYGYTF.